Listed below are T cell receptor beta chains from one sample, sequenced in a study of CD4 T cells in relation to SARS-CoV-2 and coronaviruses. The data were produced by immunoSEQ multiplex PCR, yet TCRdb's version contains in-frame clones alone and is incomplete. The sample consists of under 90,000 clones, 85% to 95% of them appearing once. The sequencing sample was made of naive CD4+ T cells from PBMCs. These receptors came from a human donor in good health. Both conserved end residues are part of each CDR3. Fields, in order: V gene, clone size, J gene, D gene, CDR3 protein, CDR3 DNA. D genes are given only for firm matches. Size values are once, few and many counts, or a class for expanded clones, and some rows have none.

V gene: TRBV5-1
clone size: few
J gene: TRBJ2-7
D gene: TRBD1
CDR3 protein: CASSSRTGSSGEQYF
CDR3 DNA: TGCGCCAGCAGCTCGAGGACAGGAAGTTCTGGCGAGCAGTACTTC

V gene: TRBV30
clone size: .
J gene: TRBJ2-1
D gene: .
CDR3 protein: CAWNYGSLNEQFF
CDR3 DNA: TGTGCCTGGAATTACGGGAGTCTTAATGAGCAGTTCTTC

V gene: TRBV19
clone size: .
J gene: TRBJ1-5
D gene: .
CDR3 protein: CASSILRTDGNQPQHF
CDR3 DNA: TGTGCCAGTAGTATCCTACGGACAGACGGCAATCAGCCCCAGCATTTT

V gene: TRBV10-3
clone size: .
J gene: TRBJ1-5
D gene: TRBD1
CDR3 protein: CAISGGQGSNQPQHF
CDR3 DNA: TGTGCCATCAGTGGGGGACAGGGGAGCAATCAGCCCCAGCATTTT

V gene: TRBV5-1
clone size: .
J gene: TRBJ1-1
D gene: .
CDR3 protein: CASSDPMTGNTEAFF
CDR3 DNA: TGCGCCAGCAGCGACCCAATGACAGGGAACACTGAAGCTTTCTTT

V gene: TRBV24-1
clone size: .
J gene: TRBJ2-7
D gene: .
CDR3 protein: CATSAFGSGTYEQYF
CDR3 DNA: TGTGCCACCAGCGCCTTTGGGTCCGGCACCTACGAGCAGTACTTC

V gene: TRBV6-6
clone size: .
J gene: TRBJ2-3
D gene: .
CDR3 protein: CASSYEGDTQYF
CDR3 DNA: TGTGCCAGCAGTTACGAGGGAGATACGCAGTATTTT

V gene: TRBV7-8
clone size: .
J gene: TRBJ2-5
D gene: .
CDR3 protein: CASSPSGPKETQYF
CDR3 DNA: TGTGCCAGCAGCCCCAGTGGACCTAAAGAGACCCAGTACTTC

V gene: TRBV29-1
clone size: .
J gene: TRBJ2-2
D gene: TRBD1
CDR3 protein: CSVQGQGNGELFF
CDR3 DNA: TGCAGCGTTCAAGGACAGGGGAACGGGGAGCTGTTTTTT

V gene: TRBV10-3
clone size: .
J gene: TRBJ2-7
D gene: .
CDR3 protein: CAISDNRAYEQYF
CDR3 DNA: TGTGCCATCAGTGATAATAGAGCCTACGAGCAGTACTTC

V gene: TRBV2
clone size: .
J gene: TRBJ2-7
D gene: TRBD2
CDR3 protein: CASSDGRANYEQYF
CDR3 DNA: TGTGCCAGCAGTGATGGGAGGGCAAACTACGAGCAGTACTTC

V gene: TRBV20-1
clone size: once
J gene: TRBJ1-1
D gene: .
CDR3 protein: CSARRNTEAFF
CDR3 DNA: TGCAGTGCCAGACGGAACACTGAAGCTTTCTTT

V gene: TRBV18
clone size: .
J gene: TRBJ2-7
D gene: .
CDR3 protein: CASSSQSPRYEQYF
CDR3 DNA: TGTGCCAGCTCATCCCAGTCCCCCCGCTACGAGCAGTACTTC

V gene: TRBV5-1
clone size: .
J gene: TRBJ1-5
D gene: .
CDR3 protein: CASSFGGDQPQHF
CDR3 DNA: TGCGCCAGCAGCTTCGGGGGTGATCAGCCCCAGCATTTT

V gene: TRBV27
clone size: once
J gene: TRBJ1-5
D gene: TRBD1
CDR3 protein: CASSSRTGGMNQPQHF
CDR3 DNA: TGTGCCAGCAGTTCGAGGACAGGGGGCATGAATCAGCCCCAGCATTTT

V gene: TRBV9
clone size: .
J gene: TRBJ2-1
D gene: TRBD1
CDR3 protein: CASANTGGGYNEQFF
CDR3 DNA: TGTGCCAGCGCGAACACAGGGGGAGGATACAATGAGCAGTTCTTC

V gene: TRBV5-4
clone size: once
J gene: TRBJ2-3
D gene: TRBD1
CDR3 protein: CASSVRDRDTQYF
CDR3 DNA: TGTGCCAGCAGCGTCCGGGACAGAGATACGCAGTATTTT

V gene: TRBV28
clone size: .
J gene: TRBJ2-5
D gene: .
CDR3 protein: CASGRGEETQYF
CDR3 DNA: TGTGCCAGCGGGAGGGGGGAAGAGACCCAGTACTTC

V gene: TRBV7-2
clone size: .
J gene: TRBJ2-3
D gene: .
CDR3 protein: CASSLGGLYTDTQYF
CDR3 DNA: TGTGCCAGCAGCTTAGGGGGTTTATACACAGATACGCAGTATTTT

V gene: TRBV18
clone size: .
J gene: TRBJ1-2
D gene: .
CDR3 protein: CASSPERNYGYTF
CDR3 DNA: TGTGCCAGCTCACCAGAGAGGAACTATGGCTACACCTTC

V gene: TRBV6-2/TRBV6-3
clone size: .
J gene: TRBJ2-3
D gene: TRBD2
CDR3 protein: CASSYMLAGGRVDTQYF
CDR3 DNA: TGTGCCAGCAGTTACATGCTAGCGGGGGGGCGAGTAGATACGCAGTATTTT

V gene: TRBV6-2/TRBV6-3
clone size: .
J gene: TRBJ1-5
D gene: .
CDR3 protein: CASSPQLRSNQPQHF
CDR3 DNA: TGTGCCAGCAGTCCCCAATTACGTAGCAATCAGCCCCAGCATTTT

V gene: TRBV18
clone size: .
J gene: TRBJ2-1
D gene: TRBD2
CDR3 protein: CASSPPGTSGIREQFF
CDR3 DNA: TGTGCCAGCTCACCACCCGGGACTAGCGGGATACGTGAGCAGTTCTTC

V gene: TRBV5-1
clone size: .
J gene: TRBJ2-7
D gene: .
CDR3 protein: CASSLVGDSYEQYF
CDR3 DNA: TGCGCCAGCAGCTTGGTCGGGGACTCCTACGAGCAGTACTTC

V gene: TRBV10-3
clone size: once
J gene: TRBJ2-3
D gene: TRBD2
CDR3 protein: CAISGGGSTAADTQYF
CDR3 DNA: TGTGCCATCAGTGGCGGGGGATCAACCGCCGCAGATACGCAGTATTTT

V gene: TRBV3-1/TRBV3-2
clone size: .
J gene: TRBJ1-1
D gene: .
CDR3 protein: CASSQARAEAFF
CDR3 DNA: TGTGCCAGCAGCCAAGCCCGGGCTGAAGCTTTCTTT

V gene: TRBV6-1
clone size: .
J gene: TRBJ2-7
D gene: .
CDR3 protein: CASSEAGTASYEQYF
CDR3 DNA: TGTGCCAGCAGTGAAGCCGGGACCGCAAGCTACGAGCAGTACTTC